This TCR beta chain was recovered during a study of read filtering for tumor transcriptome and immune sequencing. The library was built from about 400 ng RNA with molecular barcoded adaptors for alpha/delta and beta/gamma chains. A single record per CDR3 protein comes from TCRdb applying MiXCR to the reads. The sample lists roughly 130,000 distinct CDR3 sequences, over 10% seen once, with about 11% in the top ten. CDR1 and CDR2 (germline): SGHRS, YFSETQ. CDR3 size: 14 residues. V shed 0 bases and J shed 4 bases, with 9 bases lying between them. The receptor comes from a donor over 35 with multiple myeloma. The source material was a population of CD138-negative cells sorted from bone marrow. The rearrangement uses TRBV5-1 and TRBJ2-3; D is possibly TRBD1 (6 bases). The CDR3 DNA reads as TGCGCCAGCAGCTTGGAGACAGGCGCAGATACGCAGTATTTT. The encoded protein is CASSLETGADTQYF.